This TCR beta chain was documented in a study of T cell repertoires in cytomegalovirus infection. Study-wide background: Both CMV infection and a matching HLA type were indicated by public TCR beta signatures.

This CDR3 has 17 amino acids. Trimming took 3 bases from V and 1 from J; bases not matched to a gene: 6. Each CDR3 protein gets one entry after TCRdb re-called the reads with MiXCR. The sample includes around 740,000 distinct CDR3 sequences, less than 40% of them seen just once. This clonotype was recorded a few times. The receptor comes from a human donor in good health (CMV status not recorded). Some clones in this sample may be carry-over from other donors' samples. The J gene is TRBJ2-3, the V gene TRBV12-3 or TRBV12-4; 11 bases are a match to TRBD2. Sequenced input: PBMCs. For the CDR3, the DNA is TGTGCCAGCAGTTTCGGGGCTAGCGGGGGGCGCACAGATACGCAGTATTTT. This codes for CASSFGASGGRTDTQYF.